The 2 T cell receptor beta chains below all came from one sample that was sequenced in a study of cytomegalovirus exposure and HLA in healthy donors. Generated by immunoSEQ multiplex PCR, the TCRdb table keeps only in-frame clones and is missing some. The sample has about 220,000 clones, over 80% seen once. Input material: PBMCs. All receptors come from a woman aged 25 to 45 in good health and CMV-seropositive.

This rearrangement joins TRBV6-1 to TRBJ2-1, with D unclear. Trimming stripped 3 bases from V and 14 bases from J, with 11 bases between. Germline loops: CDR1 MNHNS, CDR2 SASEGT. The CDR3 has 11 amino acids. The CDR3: CASSDRIGEFF. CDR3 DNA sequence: TGTGCCAGCAGTGACAGGATTGGGGAGTTCTTC.

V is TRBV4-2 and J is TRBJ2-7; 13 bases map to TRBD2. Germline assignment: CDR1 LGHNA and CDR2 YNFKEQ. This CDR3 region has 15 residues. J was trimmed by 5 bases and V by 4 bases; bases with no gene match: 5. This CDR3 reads CASSLGLAGENEQYF. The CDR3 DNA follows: TGTGCCAGCAGCCTCGGACTAGCGGGAGAAAACGAGCAGTACTTC.